The TCR beta chain described here comes from a study of T and B cells in COVID-19 patients. Trimming pared 7 bases from V and 1 base from J, leaving 18 bases between. Germline values: CDR1 MNHEY, CDR2 SMNVEV (reference sequence). The CDR3 runs 16 residues. TRB rearrangements were amplified by multiplex PCR with BIOMED2 TRB-A/B primers. One entry per CDR3 protein results from TCRdb running MiXCR on the multiplex PCR reads. Counted here are more than 850 distinct CDR3 sequences, 15% to 20% occurring once; the ten biggest clones make up approximately 40%. From blood, roughly 220-550 ng of genomic DNA served as TRB template.

Material: blood. The clonotype comes from a human donor with active COVID-19. This rearrangement joins TRBV27 to TRBJ2-3; TRBD2 is a possible D gene (7 bases). The CDR3 loop is CASKTRRGHGTDTQYF. CDR3 sequence (DNA): TGTGCCAGCAAAACGCGGCGGGGGCATGGCACAGATACGCAGTATTTT.